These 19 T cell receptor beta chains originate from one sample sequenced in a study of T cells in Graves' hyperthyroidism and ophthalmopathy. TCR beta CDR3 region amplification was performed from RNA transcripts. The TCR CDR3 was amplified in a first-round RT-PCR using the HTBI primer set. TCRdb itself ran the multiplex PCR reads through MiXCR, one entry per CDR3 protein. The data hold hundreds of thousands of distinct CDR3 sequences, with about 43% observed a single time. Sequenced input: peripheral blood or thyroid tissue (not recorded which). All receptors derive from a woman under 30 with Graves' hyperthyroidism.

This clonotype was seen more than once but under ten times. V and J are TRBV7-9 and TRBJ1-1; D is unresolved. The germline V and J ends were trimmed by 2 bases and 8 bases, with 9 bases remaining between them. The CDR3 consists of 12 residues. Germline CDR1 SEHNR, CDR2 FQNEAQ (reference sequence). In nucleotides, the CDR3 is TGTGCCAGCAGCTTAATGGGAGTGGAAGCTTTCTTT. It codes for CASSLMGVEAFF.

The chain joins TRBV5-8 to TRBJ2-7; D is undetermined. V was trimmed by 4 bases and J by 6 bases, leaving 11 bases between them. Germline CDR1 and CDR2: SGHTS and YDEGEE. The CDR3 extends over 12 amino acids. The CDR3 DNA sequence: TGTGCCAGCAGCCCAACCAGTAGCGAGCAGTACTTC. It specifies CASSPTSSEQYF.

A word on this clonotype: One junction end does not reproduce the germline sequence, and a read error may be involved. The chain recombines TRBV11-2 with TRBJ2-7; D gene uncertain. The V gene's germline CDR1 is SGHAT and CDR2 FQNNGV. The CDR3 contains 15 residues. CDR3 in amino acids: CAGSQTALLTYEQYF. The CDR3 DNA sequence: TGTGCCGGCAGCCAGACCGCGTTGTTGACCTACGAGCAGTACTTC. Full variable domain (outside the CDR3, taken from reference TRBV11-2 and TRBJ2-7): EAGVAQSPRYKIIEKRQSVAFWCNPISGHATLYWYQQILGQGPKLLIQFQNNGVVDDSQLPKDRFSAERLKGVDSTLKIQPAKLEDSAVYLCAGSQTALLTYEQYFGPGTRLTVT.

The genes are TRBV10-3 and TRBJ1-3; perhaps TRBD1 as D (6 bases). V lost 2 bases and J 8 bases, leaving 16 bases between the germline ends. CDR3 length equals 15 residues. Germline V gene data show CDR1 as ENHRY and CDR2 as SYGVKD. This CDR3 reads CAISETGSYGYTIYF. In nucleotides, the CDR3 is TGTGCCATCAGTGAGACAGGGAGCTATGGCTACACCATATATTTT.

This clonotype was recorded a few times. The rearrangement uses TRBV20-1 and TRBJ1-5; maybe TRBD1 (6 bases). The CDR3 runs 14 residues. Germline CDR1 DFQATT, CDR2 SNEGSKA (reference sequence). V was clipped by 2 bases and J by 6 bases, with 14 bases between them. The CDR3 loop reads CSARKQGISQPQHF. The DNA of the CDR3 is TGCAGTGCTAGAAAACAGGGAATCAGTCAGCCCCAGCATTTT.

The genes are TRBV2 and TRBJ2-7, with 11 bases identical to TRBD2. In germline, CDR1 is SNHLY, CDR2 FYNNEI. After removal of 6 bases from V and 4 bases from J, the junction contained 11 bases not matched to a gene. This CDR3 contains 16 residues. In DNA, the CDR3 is TGTGCCAGCAGGTTCTTTCTAGCGGGAGGTCAATACGAGCAGTACTTC. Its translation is CASRFFLAGGQYEQYF.

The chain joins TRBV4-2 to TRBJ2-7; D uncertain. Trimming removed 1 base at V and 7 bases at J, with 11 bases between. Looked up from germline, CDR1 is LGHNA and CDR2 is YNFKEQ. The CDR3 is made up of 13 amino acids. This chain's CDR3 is CASSQGVNNEQYF. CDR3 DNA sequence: TGTGCCAGCAGCCAAGGGGTTAACAATGAGCAGTACTTC.

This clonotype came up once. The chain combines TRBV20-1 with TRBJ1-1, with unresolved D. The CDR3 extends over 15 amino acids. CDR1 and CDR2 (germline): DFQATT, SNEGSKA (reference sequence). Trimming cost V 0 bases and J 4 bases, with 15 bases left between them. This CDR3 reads CSARDPGQVGTEAFF. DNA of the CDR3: TGCAGTGCTAGAGATCCTGGTCAGGTGGGCACTGAAGCTTTCTTT.

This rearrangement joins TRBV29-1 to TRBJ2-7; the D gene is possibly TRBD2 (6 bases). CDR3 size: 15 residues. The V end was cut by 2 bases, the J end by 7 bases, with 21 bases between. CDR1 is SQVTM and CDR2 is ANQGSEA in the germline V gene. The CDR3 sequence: CSVELVEGKPLEQYF. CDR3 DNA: TGCAGCGTTGAACTTGTGGAGGGCAAACCCCTGGAGCAGTACTTC.

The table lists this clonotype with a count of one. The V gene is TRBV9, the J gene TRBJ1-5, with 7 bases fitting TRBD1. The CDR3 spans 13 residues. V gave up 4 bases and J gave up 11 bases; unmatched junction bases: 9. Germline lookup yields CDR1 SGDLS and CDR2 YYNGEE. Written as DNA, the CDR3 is TGTGCCAGCAGCCGTGACAGGGCTGGGGCCCAGCATTTT. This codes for CASSRDRAGAQHF.

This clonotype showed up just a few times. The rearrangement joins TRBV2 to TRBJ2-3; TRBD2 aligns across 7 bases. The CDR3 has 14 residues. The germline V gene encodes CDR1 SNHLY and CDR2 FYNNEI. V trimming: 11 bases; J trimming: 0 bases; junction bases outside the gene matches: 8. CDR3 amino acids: CAARLARSTDTQYF. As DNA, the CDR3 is TGTGCCGCCCGACTAGCCCGTAGCACAGATACGCAGTATTTT.

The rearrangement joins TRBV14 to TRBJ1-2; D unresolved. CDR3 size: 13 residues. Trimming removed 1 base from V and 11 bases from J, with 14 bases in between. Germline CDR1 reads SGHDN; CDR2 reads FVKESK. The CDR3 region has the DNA TGTGCCAGCAGCCAAGTGGCACTACGATGGTACACCTTC. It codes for CASSQVALRWYTF.

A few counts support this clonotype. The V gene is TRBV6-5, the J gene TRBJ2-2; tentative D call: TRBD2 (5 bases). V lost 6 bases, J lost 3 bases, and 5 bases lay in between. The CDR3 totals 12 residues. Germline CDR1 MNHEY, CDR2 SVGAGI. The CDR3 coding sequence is TGTGCCAGCAGGGAGGACACCGGGGAGCTGTTTTTT. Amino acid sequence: CASREDTGELFF.

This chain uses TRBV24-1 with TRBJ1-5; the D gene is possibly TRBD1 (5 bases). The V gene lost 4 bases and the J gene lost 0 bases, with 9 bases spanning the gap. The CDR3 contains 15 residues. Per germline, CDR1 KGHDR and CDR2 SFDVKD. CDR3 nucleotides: TGTGCCACCAGTGACCGGGACGTTAGCAATCAGCCCCAGCATTTT. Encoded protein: CATSDRDVSNQPQHF.

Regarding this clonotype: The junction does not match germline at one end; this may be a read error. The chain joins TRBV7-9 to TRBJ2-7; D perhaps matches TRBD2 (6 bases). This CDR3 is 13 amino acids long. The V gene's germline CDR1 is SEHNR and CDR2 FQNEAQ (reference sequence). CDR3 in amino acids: CAISMTSSYEQYF. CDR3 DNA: TGTGCCATCAGCATGACTAGCTCCTACGAGCAGTACTTC.

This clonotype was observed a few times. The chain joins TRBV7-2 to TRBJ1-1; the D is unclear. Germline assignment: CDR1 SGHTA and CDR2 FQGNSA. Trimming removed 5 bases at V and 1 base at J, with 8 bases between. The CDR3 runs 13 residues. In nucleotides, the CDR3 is TGTGCCAGCAGCCCGATTAGGAACACTGAAGCTTTCTTT. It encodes CASSPIRNTEAFF.

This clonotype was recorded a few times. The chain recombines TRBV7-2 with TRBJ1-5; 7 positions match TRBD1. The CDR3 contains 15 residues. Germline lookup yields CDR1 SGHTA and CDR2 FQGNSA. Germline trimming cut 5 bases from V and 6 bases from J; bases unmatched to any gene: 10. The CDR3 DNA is TGTGCCAGCAGCGCCATCGGGACAGTCGGTCAGCCCCAGCATTTT. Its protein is CASSAIGTVGQPQHF.

The CDR3 DNA is TGTGCCAGCAGCCAAGGGACAGGACAAGCCTTCTACGAGCAGTACTTC. Translated, it gives CASSQGTGQAFYEQYF. V is TRBV7-3 and J is TRBJ2-7; TRBD1 aligns across 8 bases. The CDR3 is made up of 16 amino acids. Germline V CDR1 and CDR2: SGHTA, FQGTGA. J was trimmed by 3 bases and V by 5 bases; bases with no gene match: 12.

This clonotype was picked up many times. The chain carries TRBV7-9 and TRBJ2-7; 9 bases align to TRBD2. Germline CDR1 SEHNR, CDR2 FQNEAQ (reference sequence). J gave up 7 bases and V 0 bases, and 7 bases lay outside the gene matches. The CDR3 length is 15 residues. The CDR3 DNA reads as TGTGCCAGCAGCTTAGCGGCGGGAGGGCCGATTGAGCAGTACTTC. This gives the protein CASSLAAGGPIEQYF.